The 12 T cell receptor beta chains in this list originate from one sample, sequenced in a study of T cell responses to AZD1222 COVID-19 vaccine. The repertoire was sequenced with immunoSEQ multiplex PCR; TCRdb's copy has only in-frame clones and lacks some. The profile shows 90,000 to 120,000 clones, about 90% of them singletons. The specimen was peripheral blood, collected 28 days after the second AZD1222 dose. The receptors derive from an adult who received the AZD1222 COVID-19 vaccine.

The rearrangement links TRBV10-3 to TRBJ2-7; 8 bases agree with TRBD1. The CDR3 contains 13 residues. The V gene's germline CDR1 is ENHRY and CDR2 SYGVKD. J was trimmed by 5 bases and V by 4 bases; bases with no gene match: 4. CDR3 amino acids: CAISADRGHEQYF. In nucleotides, the CDR3 is TGTGCCATCAGTGCCGACAGGGGTCACGAGCAGTACTTC.

The chain links TRBV5-6 to TRBJ2-1; the match to TRBD2 covers 9 bases. The ends lost 2 bases at V and 3 bases at J; junction bases unmatched: 6. CDR3 size: 16 residues. Per the germline V gene, CDR1 is SGHDT and CDR2 is YYEEEE. In nucleotides, the CDR3 is TGTGCCAGCAGCTTTCGTCGGACTAGCGTCTACAATGAGCAGTTCTTC. Translation gives CASSFRRTSVYNEQFF.

This chain uses TRBV28 with TRBJ1-6; no definite D call. V lost 7 bases and J lost 7, with 11 bases in between. Per the germline V gene, CDR1 is MDHEN and CDR2 is SYDVKM. The CDR3 is made up of 13 amino acids. CDR3 DNA sequence: TGTGCCAGCACGGAGGGCCCAAATTCACCCCTCCACTTT. Encoded protein: CASTEGPNSPLHF.

V and J are TRBV6-6 and TRBJ2-3; either TRBD1 or TRBD2 may supply D (5 bases each). Looked up from germline, CDR1 is MNHNY and CDR2 is SVGAGI (reference sequence). CDR3 size: 16 residues. The V and J ends lost 6 bases and 0 bases respectively, with 16 bases between them. The CDR3 loop reads CASSTGGGTSTDTQYF. The CDR3 DNA is TGTGCCAGCAGCACGGGTGGGGGAACTAGCACAGATACGCAGTATTTT.

This chain uses TRBV14 with TRBJ2-7, with no clear D. V was trimmed by 3 bases and J by 2 bases, leaving 14 bases between them. The CDR3 has 15 residues. Germline V gene data show CDR1 as SGHDN and CDR2 as FVKESK. CDR3 loop: CASSQEGLSTYEQYF. The CDR3 DNA sequence: TGTGCCAGCAGCCAGGAAGGGTTGTCTACCTACGAGCAGTACTTC.

The V call is TRBV11-3, the J call TRBJ2-1; 12 positions agree with TRBD2. V shed 4 bases, J shed 4 bases, and the junction held 2 bases outside the gene matches. In germline, CDR1 is SGHNT, CDR2 YENEEA. This CDR3 has 15 residues. CDR3 residues: CASSSGLAGYNEQFF. CDR3 in DNA: TGTGCCAGCAGCTCGGGACTAGCGGGTTACAATGAGCAGTTCTTC.

This clone was recorded a few times. This rearrangement joins TRBV4-1 to TRBJ1-1; perhaps TRBD1 as D (6 bases). CDR3 size: 16 residues. The germline CDR1 and CDR2 sequences are MGHRA and YSYEKL. Trimming removed 1 base at V and 0 bases at J, with 12 bases between. CDR3 DNA sequence: TGCGCCAGCAGCCAAGCAGCAGGGGCGATGAACACTGAAGCTTTCTTT. Protein: CASSQAAGAMNTEAFF.

V usage is TRBV12-3 or TRBV12-4 and J usage is TRBJ2-1; 8 nucleotides match TRBD1. V lost 1 base, J lost 13 bases, and 6 bases stayed unmatched. The CDR3 covers 13 residues. CDR3 sequence: CASSLEPGQGQFF. The DNA of the CDR3 is TGTGCCAGCAGTTTAGAACCCGGACAGGGTCAGTTCTTC.

This chain links TRBV19 with TRBJ2-2; 8 nucleotides agree with TRBD2. This CDR3 spans 15 amino acids. Germline loops: CDR1 LNHDA, CDR2 SQIVND (reference sequence). With V trimmed by 5 bases and J by 4 bases, 6 bases remained unmatched. The CDR3 DNA follows: TGTGCCAGTAGTGCCGGGACTAGTCCCACCGGGGAGCTGTTTTTT. Amino acids: CASSAGTSPTGELFF.

The V and J genes are TRBV4-1 and TRBJ2-1; weak D call: TRBD2 (5 bases). The V gene lost 1 base and the J gene lost 0 bases, with 7 bases spanning the gap. This CDR3 comprises 15 residues. Looked up from germline, CDR1 is MGHRA and CDR2 is YSYEKL. CDR3 amino acids: CASSQGGLSYNEQFF. The CDR3, as DNA: TGCGCCAGCAGCCAAGGAGGGCTCTCCTACAATGAGCAGTTCTTC.

The genes are TRBV29-1 and TRBJ2-4; D may be TRBD1 (5 bases). Trimming stripped 5 bases from V and 4 bases from J, with 15 bases between. The CDR3 consists of 14 residues. Germline V gene data show CDR1 as SQVTM and CDR2 as ANQGSEA. CDR3 nucleotide sequence: TGCAGCGTTTTAGCCGAGACAGAAAAAAACATTCAGTACTTC. Protein: CSVLAETEKNIQYF. Full variable domain (rest looked up from reference TRBV29-1 and TRBJ2-4): SAVISQKPSRDICQRGTSLTIQCQVDSQVTMMFWYRQQPGQSLTLIATANQGSEATYESGFVIDKFPISRPNLTFSTLTVSNMSPEDSSIYLCSVLAETEKNIQYFGAGTRLSVL.

The chain combines TRBV6-5 with TRBJ2-7, with a weak D call TRBD2 (7 bases). Trimming stripped 6 bases from V and 0 bases from J, with 15 bases between. CDR3 length: 15 residues. The germline CDR1 and CDR2 sequences are MNHEY and SVGAGI. The CDR3 spells CASRVERDNSYEQYF. DNA for the CDR3: TGTGCCAGCAGAGTAGAGCGGGACAACTCCTACGAGCAGTACTTC.